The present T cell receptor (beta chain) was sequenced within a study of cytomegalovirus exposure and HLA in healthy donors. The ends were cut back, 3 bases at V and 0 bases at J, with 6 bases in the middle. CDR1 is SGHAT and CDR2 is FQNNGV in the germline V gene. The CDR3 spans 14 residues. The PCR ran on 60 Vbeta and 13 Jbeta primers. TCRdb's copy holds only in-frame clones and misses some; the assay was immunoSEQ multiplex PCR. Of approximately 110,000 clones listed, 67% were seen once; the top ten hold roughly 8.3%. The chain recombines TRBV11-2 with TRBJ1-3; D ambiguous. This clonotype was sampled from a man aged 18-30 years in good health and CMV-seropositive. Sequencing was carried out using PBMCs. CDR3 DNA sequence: TGTGCCAGCAGCTTCGGCGGCTCTGGAAACACCATATATTTT. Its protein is CASSFGGSGNTIYF.